This entry lists 27 T cell receptor beta chains sequenced from one sample in a study of T-cell reconstitution after alpha-beta-depleted transplantation in children. As it was prepared, the TCRbeta library received unique molecular identifiers. TCRdb re-derived calls from the PCR reads in MiXCR, one entry per CDR3 protein. The table shows approximately 980,000 distinct CDR3 sequences, with roughly 29% occurring only once. The sequencing here drew on PBMCs, mostly from graft donor cells, taken 360 days after TCRalphabeta/CD19-depleted stem cell transplant. The receptors were gathered from a boy less than two years old who had a stem cell transplant for SCID, so the T cells may come from the graft donor.

The chain couples TRBV9 to TRBJ2-1; D is possibly TRBD2 (7 bases). This CDR3 is 15 amino acids long. The V gene lost 2 bases and the J gene lost 5 bases, with 14 bases spanning the gap. Germline lookup yields CDR1 SGDLS and CDR2 YYNGEE. CDR3 loop: CASSVRGGAHNEQFF. CDR3 DNA: TGTGCCAGCAGCGTTCGAGGGGGGGCACACAATGAGCAGTTCTTC.

There are a few counts of this clonotype. The chain has TRBV6-5 and TRBJ2-4, with D unresolved. V was shortened by 2 bases and J by 0 bases, with 11 bases between the two germline ends. CDR3 length equals 16 residues. CDR1 and CDR2 from the germline V gene are MNHEY and SVGAGI. CDR3 in DNA: TGTGCCAGCAGTTACGGGCAGCTTATAGCCAAAAACATTCAGTACTTC. This encodes CASSYGQLIAKNIQYF.

The chain combines TRBV19 with TRBJ2-7; TRBD1 or TRBD2 may be the D gene (5 bases each). This CDR3 is built from 16 residues. The germline V gene has CDR1 LNHDA and CDR2 SQIVND (reference sequence). Between the trimmed V and J ends, which lost 6 bases and 2 bases, there was a span of 20 bases. CDR3 in amino acids: CASSRVGGGIPYEQYF. The CDR3 DNA reads TGTGCCAGTAGCCGCGTCGGTGGGGGAATCCCCTACGAGCAGTACTTC.

This clonotype was counted a few times. This chain uses TRBV28 with TRBJ2-2; 8 positions agree with TRBD2. The CDR3 sequence is 16 residues long. Germline V CDR1 and CDR2: MDHEN, SYDVKM. The J segment lost 0 bases and the V segment lost 4 bases, leaving 4 bases of the junction unmatched. CDR3 loop: CASSSRGGANTGELFF. Here the CDR3 DNA reads TGTGCCAGCAGTTCCCGGGGGGGGGCGAACACCGGGGAGCTGTTTTTT.

This clonotype was observed a few times. The chain combines TRBV5-1 with TRBJ1-2; D possibly corresponds to TRBD1 (6 bases). Per germline, CDR1 SGHRS and CDR2 YFSETQ. V gave up 4 bases and J gave up 6 bases, with 16 bases separating them. CDR3 length: 14 amino acids. This chain's CDR3 is CASSPRLGADGYTF. CDR3 DNA sequence: TGCGCCAGCAGCCCACGCCTGGGGGCAGATGGCTACACCTTC.

This chain links TRBV20-1 with TRBJ2-5; 8 nucleotides match TRBD1. The CDR3 contains 13 residues. Germline lookup yields CDR1 DFQATT and CDR2 SNEGSKA (reference sequence). V was clipped by 5 bases and J by 3 bases; unmatched bases: 5. DNA for the CDR3: TGCAGTGCTTCTGGGACAGGCAAAGAGACCCAGTACTTC. Its protein product is CSASGTGKETQYF.

The J gene is TRBJ1-1, the V gene TRBV11-2; the D gene is possibly TRBD1 (5 bases). Germline V gene lookup returns CDR1 SGHAT and CDR2 FQNNGV. The CDR3 has 17 residues. Trimming took off 0 bases at V and 2 bases at J, with 16 bases between the two ends. The CDR3 protein is CASSLDVLAGRNTEAFF. CDR3 nucleotide sequence: TGTGCCAGCAGCTTAGACGTTCTAGCGGGGCGAAACACTGAAGCTTTCTTT.

This clonotype was counted only a few times. The chain recombines TRBV20-1 with TRBJ2-3, with TRBD2 as a possible D gene (6 bases). The CDR3 contains 12 residues. CDR1 is DFQATT and CDR2 is SNEGSKA in the germline V gene (reference sequence). DNA of the CDR3: TGCTGCGTCGAGCGGGGCACAGATACGCAGTATTTT. It encodes CCVERGTDTQYF.

The J gene is TRBJ1-1, the V gene TRBV12-3 or TRBV12-4; D gene unclear. This CDR3 region has 13 residues. V gave up 4 bases and J gave up 0 bases, with 6 bases separating them. The CDR3 reads CASSYTLNTEAFF. DNA of the CDR3: TGTGCCAGCAGTTATACCCTGAACACTGAAGCTTTCTTT.

The V call is TRBV4-2, the J call TRBJ1-2, with 7 positions matching TRBD1. Looked up from germline, CDR1 is LGHNA and CDR2 is YNFKEQ. The J segment lost 5 bases and the V segment lost 0 bases, leaving 6 bases of the junction unmatched. The CDR3 loop spans 15 amino acids. The chain's CDR3 is CASSQDRGARYGYTF. The CDR3 coding sequence is TGTGCCAGCAGCCAAGACAGGGGGGCGCGGTATGGCTACACCTTC.

A remark on this clonotype: Its ends do not fully match the called genes, so a read error is possible. The chain links TRBV3-1 to TRBJ1-6; 11 bases fit TRBD1. Germline V gives CDR1 LGHDT, CDR2 YNNKEL (reference sequence). The CDR3 has 16 amino acids. The DNA for the CDR3 is TGTGCCAGCAGTCAAGGACAAGGGACAGGGGGTTCACCCCTCCACTTT. This codes for CASSQGQGTGGSPLHF.

The DNA for the CDR3 is TGTGCCAGCCCAGCCCGGACAGCTAGCACAGATACGCAGTATTTT. It codes for CASPARTASTDTQYF. V is TRBV2 and J is TRBJ2-3, with a weak D call TRBD1 (6 bases). The CDR3 loop spans 15 amino acids. V dropped 8 bases and J dropped 0 bases, with 15 bases sitting between them. CDR1 and CDR2 from the germline V gene are SNHLY and FYNNEI.

The chain couples TRBV6-5 to TRBJ2-2; TRBD1 is a possible D gene (5 bases). The CDR3 length is 15 residues. The germline V gene encodes CDR1 MNHEY and CDR2 SVGAGI. V dropped 2 bases and J dropped 1 base, with 8 bases sitting between them. CDR3 nucleotides: TGTGCCAGCAGTTACGAAACAGGGAACACCGGGGAGCTGTTTTTT. Its protein is CASSYETGNTGELFF.

The chain has TRBV12-3 or TRBV12-4 and TRBJ2-3, with D uncertain. Trimming removed 7 bases at V and 3 bases at J, with 14 bases between. The CDR3 totals 14 residues. CDR3 DNA sequence: TGTGCCAGCAACCCTAGGCCCCGTACAGATACGCAGTATTTT. This encodes CASNPRPRTDTQYF.

This clonotype was detected a few times. The chain recombines TRBV2 with TRBJ2-7; no clear D gene. Germline CDR1 SNHLY, CDR2 FYNNEI. Trimming shortened V by 4 bases and J by 3 bases, and 10 bases separated the two germline ends. The CDR3 spans 13 residues. The CDR3 DNA is TGTGCCAGCAGTGGGACGGTGGACTACGAGCAGTACTTC. Encoded protein: CASSGTVDYEQYF.

In this sample, this clonotype turned up a few times. V and J are TRBV6-1 and TRBJ2-3; 9 bases fit TRBD2. V dropped 3 bases and J dropped 4; count of bases not matched to a gene: 5. The CDR3 length is 15 residues. Looked up from germline, CDR1 is MNHNS and CDR2 is SASEGT. CDR3 loop: CASSEGTSIADTQYF. For the CDR3, the DNA is TGTGCCAGCAGTGAGGGGACTAGCATTGCAGATACGCAGTATTTT.

The rearrangement links TRBV9 to TRBJ2-5, with unresolved D. The CDR3 sequence is 13 residues long. Trimming left V 0 bases short and J 3 bases short, with 6 bases between. Germline loops: CDR1 SGDLS, CDR2 YYNGEE. The CDR3 nucleotides are TGTGCCAGCAGCGTAGGGATAGAAGAGACCCAGTACTTC. Translated: CASSVGIEETQYF. Looking up the rest from reference TRBV9 and TRBJ2-5 gives the full variable domain: DSGVTQTPKHLITATGQRVTLRCSPRSGDLSVYWYQQSLDQGLQFLIQYYNGEERAKGNILERFSAQQFPDLHSELNLSSLELGDSALYFCASSVGIEETQYFGPGTRLLVL.

This chain links TRBV2 with TRBJ2-3, with D possibly TRBD2 on 5 matching bases. The CDR3 consists of 14 residues. Trimming cost V 5 bases and J 5 bases, with 14 bases left between them. Germline CDR1 and CDR2: SNHLY and FYNNEI. In DNA form, the CDR3 reads TGTGCCAGCAGTCGGAGCGCCCGGGGAGATACGCAGTATTTT. It specifies CASSRSARGDTQYF.

This clonotype was seen only a few times. The chain combines TRBV6-1 with TRBJ1-2, with TRBD1 matching 7 bases. V lost 5 bases and J lost 0; bases outside the gene matches: 12. This CDR3 is 17 amino acids long. Germline V gene sequence: CDR1 MNHNS, CDR2 SASEGT. This chain's CDR3 is CASSPTNLQGPNYGYTF. CDR3 in DNA: TGTGCCAGCAGTCCGACGAACTTACAGGGGCCTAACTATGGCTACACCTTC.

This chain links TRBV2 with TRBJ2-5; tentative D call: TRBD1 (5 bases). The V gene's germline CDR1 is SNHLY and CDR2 FYNNEI. Between the trimmed V and J ends, which lost 7 bases and 5 bases, there was a span of 14 bases. CDR3 length: 13 residues. The CDR3 spells CASIRELSETQYF. The CDR3 coding sequence is TGTGCCAGCATCAGGGAATTATCGGAGACCCAGTACTTC. Full variable domain (missing parts from reference TRBV2 and TRBJ2-5): EPEVTQTPSHQVTQMGQEVILRCVPISNHLYFYWYRQILGQKVEFLVSFYNNEISEKSEIFDDQFSVERPDGSNFTLKIRSTKLEDSAMYFCASIRELSETQYFGPGTRLLVL.

This clonotype was detected only a few times. V is TRBV4-2 and J is TRBJ2-2; D unclear. Germline-derived CDR1 and CDR2 are LGHNA and YNFKEQ. Between the trimmed V and J ends, which lost 3 bases and 7 bases, there was a span of 3 bases. The CDR3 runs to 11 residues. Here the CDR3 DNA reads TGTGCCAGCAGCCATGGCGGGGAGCTGTTTTTT. Translated: CASSHGGELFF.

This clonotype was picked up a small number of times. V usage is TRBV12-3 or TRBV12-4 and J usage is TRBJ1-6; D unresolved. This CDR3 comprises 15 residues. V was cut by 6 bases and J by 2 bases, with 11 bases left in between. CDR3 sequence reads: CASRSITPYNSPLHF. The CDR3 region has the DNA TGTGCCAGCAGGTCAATCACGCCCTATAATTCACCCCTCCACTTT.

The rearrangement joins TRBV7-8 to TRBJ2-7; no clear D. The CDR3 is made up of 14 amino acids. The V end was cut by 2 bases, the J end by 0 bases, with 8 bases between. Germline CDR1 SGHVS, CDR2 FQNEAQ. As DNA, the CDR3 is TGTGCCAGCAGCTTAATCAGGAGCTCCTACGAGCAGTACTTC. Its translation is CASSLIRSSYEQYF.

J is TRBJ2-2 and V is TRBV7-8, with TRBD2 as a possible D gene (7 bases). The germline V gene has CDR1 SGHVS and CDR2 FQNEAQ. This CDR3 spans 17 amino acids. V shed 6 bases and J shed 4 bases, with 21 bases lying between them. CDR3 sequence reads: CASRPDIQGGRTGELFF. DNA for the CDR3: TGTGCCAGCAGGCCAGATATACAGGGAGGGCGCACCGGGGAGCTGTTTTTT.

This clonotype has a handful of counts. The rearrangement uses TRBV29-1 and TRBJ1-2, with D perhaps matching TRBD1 (6 bases). The CDR3 is made up of 12 amino acids. Trimming cost V 4 bases and J 7 bases, with 13 bases left between them. Germline loops: CDR1 SQVTM, CDR2 ANQGSEA. The CDR3, as DNA: TGCAGCGTTGTGGAGGGGGGGGGTGGCTACACCTTC. This translates into CSVVEGGGGYTF.

The genes are TRBV6-1 and TRBJ2-5; 12 bases are shared with TRBD2. The CDR3 consists of 15 residues. V lost 6 bases, J lost 5 bases, and 7 bases stayed unmatched. The germline gives CDR1 MNHNS, CDR2 SASEGT. The CDR3 nucleotides read TGTGCCAGCAGCTCCGGACTAGCGGGGTTGGAGACCCAGTACTTC. Its translation: CASSSGLAGLETQYF.

This chain connects TRBV7-2 to TRBJ2-1, with D possibly being TRBD2 (6 bases). Trimming shortened V by 4 bases and J by 0 bases, and 13 bases separated the two germline ends. The CDR3 consists of 16 residues. Per the germline V gene, CDR1 is SGHTA and CDR2 is FQGNSA. The CDR3 is CASSSMREASYNEQFF. CDR3 in DNA: TGTGCCAGCAGCTCCATGAGGGAGGCCTCCTACAATGAGCAGTTCTTC.